Each of the 4 T cell receptor beta chains below was sequenced from the same sample in a study of control samples from healthy donors and cancer patients (dated by TCRdb to the early 2020s). The method behind the library was the immunoSEQ multiplex PCR assay. In its TCRdb copy, this immuneACCESS table keeps in-frame sequences only and misses some clones. Where compared with another copy, unresolved V genes explain less than half of these, and the others have no known cause. This sample lists 150,000 to 200,000 clones; just over 85% were detected once. Together, the top ten hold 4% to 6% of the sample. Sequences were obtained from blood. The receptors derive from a woman aged 30 to 39 in good health.

This clone was recorded only once. The chain links TRBV27 to TRBJ2-1, with 9 positions matching TRBD2. The J segment lost 6 bases and the V segment lost 3 bases, leaving 6 bases of the junction unmatched. The CDR3 runs 15 residues. Germline-derived CDR1 and CDR2 are MNHEY and SMNVEV (reference sequence). As DNA, the CDR3 is TGTGCCAGCAGTTTGAGAATTAGCGGGAGCAATGAGCAGTTCTTC. This translates into CASSLRISGSNEQFF.

The rearrangement uses TRBV20-1 and TRBJ2-7, with no clear D. CDR1 DFQATT and CDR2 SNEGSKA come from the germline V gene (reference sequence). V lost 4 bases and J lost 3, with 7 bases in between. The CDR3 extends over 11 amino acids. CDR3 DNA: TGCAGTGCTAAGCAGAACTACGAGCAGTACTTC. This codes for CSAKQNYEQYF.

The chain recombines TRBV19 with TRBJ1-1; D ambiguous. Trimming stripped 7 bases from V and 4 bases from J, with 13 bases between. Germline CDR1 reads LNHDA; CDR2 reads SQIVND (reference sequence). The CDR3 contains 13 residues. The CDR3 region has the DNA TGTGCCAGTACATACGCCTTCGCCACTGAAGCTTTCTTT. Amino acid sequence: CASTYAFATEAFF.

In this sample, this clone turned up a few times. Here the CDR3 reads CASSQDRTRSGNTIYF. In DNA, the CDR3 is TGTGCCAGCAGCCAAGATCGGACCCGCTCTGGAAACACCATATATTTT. The chain employs TRBV14 and TRBJ1-3; D gene ambiguous. The CDR3 length is 16 residues. Trimming cost V 0 bases and J 0 bases, with 9 bases left between them. Looked up from germline, CDR1 is SGHDN and CDR2 is FVKESK.